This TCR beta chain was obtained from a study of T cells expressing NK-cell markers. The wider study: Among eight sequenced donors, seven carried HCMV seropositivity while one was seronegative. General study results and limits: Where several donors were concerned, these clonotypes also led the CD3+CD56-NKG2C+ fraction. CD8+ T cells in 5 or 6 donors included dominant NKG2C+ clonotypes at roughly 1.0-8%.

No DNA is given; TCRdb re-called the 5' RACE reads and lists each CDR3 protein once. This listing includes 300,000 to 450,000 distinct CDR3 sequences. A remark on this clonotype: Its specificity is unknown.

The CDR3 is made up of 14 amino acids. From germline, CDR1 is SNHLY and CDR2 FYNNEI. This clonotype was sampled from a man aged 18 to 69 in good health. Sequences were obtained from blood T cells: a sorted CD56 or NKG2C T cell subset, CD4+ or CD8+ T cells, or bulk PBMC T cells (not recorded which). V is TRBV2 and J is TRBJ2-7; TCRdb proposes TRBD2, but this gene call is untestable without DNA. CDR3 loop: CASSETVVAGEQYF.